Below, 6 T cell receptor beta chains from the same sample are listed, as sequenced in a study of shared clonotypes between healthy human individuals. Only in-frame clones appear in the TCRdb table, and some are missing; sequencing was by immunoSEQ multiplex PCR. Of 950,000 to 1,200,000 clones listed, approximately 80% are singletons. Sample: memory CD4+ T cells from PBMCs. This sample's subset: CD45RA-negative fraction. The receptors derive from a man aged 18 to 29 in good health. Some clones in this sample may be carry-over from other donors' samples.

This clone was observed a single time. The chain links TRBV6-1 to TRBJ2-1; tentative D call: TRBD2 (7 bases). The V end lost 1 base, the J end lost 4 bases, and 14 bases lay between the germline ends. This CDR3 contains 16 residues. Germline CDR1 MNHNS, CDR2 SASEGT. The CDR3 spells CASSEEGGGRYNEQFF. In DNA form, the CDR3 reads TGTGCCAGCAGTGAAGAGGGGGGGGGCCGATACAATGAGCAGTTCTTC.

The CDR3 DNA is TGCAGTGCACTTAGCACAGATACGCAGTATTTT. Translating gives CSALSTDTQYF. J is TRBJ2-3 and V is TRBV20-1, with D hard to call. The CDR3 is 11 amino acids. From germline, CDR1 is DFQATT and CDR2 SNEGSKA (reference sequence). V was shortened by 6 bases and J by 0 bases, with 4 bases between the two germline ends.

The J gene is TRBJ2-2, the V gene TRBV4-1; D is tentatively TRBD1 or TRBD2 (5 bases each). Trimming stripped 1 base from V and 4 bases from J, with 13 bases between. Germline CDR1 is MGHRA and CDR2 is YSYEKL. The CDR3 consists of 16 residues. CDR3 coding DNA: TGCGCCAGCAGCCAAGCTCGGGGCCCGGGCACCGGGGAGCTGTTTTTT. This translates into CASSQARGPGTGELFF.

V usage is TRBV6-5 and J usage is TRBJ2-7; 7 bases map to TRBD2. Losses at the gene ends were 7 bases for V and 2 bases for J; bases not matched to a gene: 11. Germline CDR1 is MNHEY and CDR2 is SVGAGI. The CDR3 contains 15 residues. The chain's CDR3 is CASIRTSAEAYEQYF. The CDR3 DNA reads as TGTGCCAGCATCAGAACTAGCGCGGAAGCCTACGAGCAGTACTTC.

The genes are TRBV29-1 and TRBJ1-5, with 9 positions matching TRBD1. The CDR3 length is 13 residues. The junction had 7 bases not matched to a gene; V was cut back by 6 bases and J by 7 bases. Germline V gene data show CDR1 as SQVTM and CDR2 as ANQGSEA. CDR3 sequence (DNA): TGCAGCGTGGGGACAGGGAGACAGCAGCCCCAGCATTTT. This gives the protein CSVGTGRQQPQHF.

This clone was observed at least ten times. The V gene is TRBV2, the J gene TRBJ1-4, with D possibly being TRBD1 (6 bases). The CDR3 covers 16 residues. The V end was cut by 6 bases, the J end by 2 bases, with 16 bases between. Germline V gene lookup returns CDR1 SNHLY and CDR2 FYNNEI. CDR3 in amino acids: CASRGALGRTNEKLFF. CDR3 sequence (DNA): TGTGCCAGCAGGGGGGCATTGGGCAGGACTAATGAAAAACTGTTTTTT.